This T cell receptor (beta chain) was captured in a study of OX40 agonist ivuxolimab in advanced cancers. Profiling relied on immunoSEQ multiplex PCR, and the TCRdb table lists in-frame clones only, not all of them. The table records about 160,000 clones, 94% of them present only once. CDR3 size: 15 residues. The V segment lost 4 bases and the J segment 5 bases; nucleotides outside the gene matches: 10. CDR1 LNHDA and CDR2 SQIVND come from the germline V gene (reference sequence). V and J are TRBV19 and TRBJ1-2, with TRBD1 matching 7 bases. The sequence was obtained from an adult with an advanced solid tumor such as melanoma, head and neck, liver or kidney cancer. Specimen: CD4+ or CD8+ T cells sorted from blood, collected in a trial of the OX40 agonist ivuxolimab. This CDR3 is CASSKGTATDYGYTF. As DNA, the CDR3 is TGTGCCAGTAGTAAAGGGACAGCAACGGATTATGGCTACACCTTC.